This is a list of T cell receptor beta chains from one sample in a study of blood T cell repertoires in COVID-19. This table comes from immunoSEQ multiplex PCR, and its TCRdb copy is limited to in-frame clones, with some not included. The repertoire holds 100,000 to 120,000 clones, with 85% to 90% as singletons. The sequenced material came from peripheral blood. Receptors were obtained from a man aged 45 to 65 with acute or convalescent COVID-19. The CDR3 runs from the conserved cysteine through the conserved F or W. D genes are given only for firm matches. Rows may omit the clone size; those that give it use once, few, many or a size class.

>TRBD1|17|TRBV19|TRBJ1-2|NA
TGTGCCAGTAGTACGACCGGATACCAGGGACAGGGGTATGGCTACACCTTC
CASSTTGYQGQGYGYTF
>TRBD2|17|TRBV19|TRBJ2-3|NA
TGTGCCAGTAGTATTTCCGCGGGAGAGGTTTTCACAGATACGCAGTATTTT
CASSISAGEVFTDTQYF
>TRBD1|14|TRBV13|TRBJ1-2|NA
TGTGCCAGCAGGCAGGGACAGGAAGACTATGGCTACACCTTC
CASRQGQEDYGYTF
>NA|16|TRBV6-5|TRBJ1-2|NA
TGTGCCAGCAGTTACTCGATTGGGGGGAATCCTTATGGCTACACCTTC
CASSYSIGGNPYGYTF
>NA|16|TRBV7-3|TRBJ1-1|NA
TGTGCCAGCAGCCCAAAATTTACAGGGCTGAACACTGAAGCTTTCTTT
CASSPKFTGLNTEAFF
>NA|14|TRBV5-4|TRBJ2-2|NA
TGTGCCAGCAGCTTGGGCCTAGACACCGGGGAGCTGTTTTTT
CASSLGLDTGELFF
>NA|15|TRBV5-1|TRBJ1-1|once
TGCGCCAGCAGCTTGAACGGGGATGGGAACACTGAAGCTTTCTTT
CASSLNGDGNTEAFF
>TRBD1|17|TRBV9|TRBJ1-2|NA
TGTGCCAGCAGCGTAGAGGGACAGGGGGTGAACCCCTATGGCTACACCTTC
CASSVEGQGVNPYGYTF
>NA|15|TRBV3-1/TRBV3-2|TRBJ1-1|NA
TGTGCCAGCAGCCCAAAATTACAGGGGAACACTGAAGCTTTCTTT
CASSPKLQGNTEAFF
>NA|14|TRBV9|TRBJ2-7|NA
TGTGCCAGCAGCGTAGAGGACTACGCCTACGAGCAGTACTTC
CASSVEDYAYEQYF
>TRBD1|14|TRBV6-5|TRBJ2-4|NA
TGTGCCAGCACCCAGGACAGGGGGACAAACATTCAGTACTTC
CASTQDRGTNIQYF